The 15 T cell receptor beta chains reported below all come from one sample, sequenced in a study of CD39 and CD103 CD8 tumor-infiltrating T cells. Sequenced by immunoSEQ multiplex PCR; TCRdb stores in-frame clones only, minus some. The sample records under 20,000 clones, just over 90% being singletons. Sequenced input: CD8+ T cells sorted from blood. As for subset: total memory CD8 T cells (CD45RA-CCR7+/-) from blood or uninvolved lymph node. The origin of the receptors is a human donor with head and neck squamous cell carcinoma.

The chain couples TRBV5-1 to TRBJ1-1, with D hard to call. The CDR3 has 15 amino acids. V lost 0 bases and J lost 0, with 9 bases in between. Per germline, CDR1 SGHRS and CDR2 YFSETQ. CDR3 bases: TGCGCCAGCAGCTTGGCTCTGGACCTGAACACTGAAGCTTTCTTT. It codes for CASSLALDLNTEAFF.

V is TRBV27 and J is TRBJ1-2, with TRBD1 as a possible D gene (5 bases). V was pared by 3 bases and J by 4 bases, with 15 bases between. The CDR3 contains 15 residues. Looked up from germline, CDR1 is MNHEY and CDR2 is SMNVEV (reference sequence). In DNA, the CDR3 is TGTGCCAGCAGTTTGGACGCCGGGGCCCTCTATGGCTACACCTTC. Translated: CASSLDAGALYGYTF.

The chain joins TRBV19 to TRBJ1-2; 11 positions agree with TRBD1. This CDR3 has 14 amino acids. V was clipped by 5 bases and J by 7 bases; unmatched bases: 6. Germline V CDR1 and CDR2: LNHDA, SQIVND (reference sequence). CDR3 nucleotides: TGTGCCAGTAGTCGGGACAGGGGGAACGGTGGCTACACCTTC. Translating it yields CASSRDRGNGGYTF.

V is TRBV28 and J is TRBJ1-5; D unclear. V was trimmed by 3 bases and J by 13 bases, leaving 13 bases between them. The CDR3 totals 12 residues. Per the germline V gene, CDR1 is MDHEN and CDR2 is SYDVKM. The CDR3 sequence is CASSLPIQRQHF. In DNA form, the CDR3 reads TGTGCCAGCAGTTTGCCCATTCAGAGACAGCATTTT.

The rearrangement uses TRBV7-9 and TRBJ2-3; 8 bases agree with TRBD1. The germline V gene has CDR1 SEHNR and CDR2 FQNEAQ (reference sequence). After removal of 4 bases from V and 0 bases from J, the junction contained 3 bases not matched to a gene. The CDR3 has 15 amino acids. This CDR3 reads CASSSDRASTDTQYF. In DNA, the CDR3 is TGTGCCAGCAGCTCGGACAGGGCTAGCACAGATACGCAGTATTTT.

The gene calls are TRBV5-1 and TRBJ1-1; weak D call: TRBD1 (5 bases). The germline gives CDR1 SGHRS, CDR2 YFSETQ. The CDR3 consists of 11 residues. V lost 2 bases and J 8 bases, leaving 7 bases between the germline ends. The chain's CDR3 is CASSFGGEAFF. The DNA for the CDR3 is TGCGCCAGCAGCTTTGGGGGGGAAGCTTTCTTT.

The chain employs TRBV28 and TRBJ2-7; D is possibly TRBD1 (5 bases). Per the germline V gene, CDR1 is MDHEN and CDR2 is SYDVKM. Trimming took 3 bases from V and 6 from J, leaving 12 bases between them. The CDR3 has 13 residues. The CDR3, as DNA: TGTGCCAGCAGTTTCAAGACAGTTCGCGAGCAGTACTTC. Translation: CASSFKTVREQYF.

This sequence joins TRBV15 and TRBJ2-7, with D uncertain. V was trimmed by 5 bases and J by 4 bases, leaving 6 bases between them. The V gene's germline CDR1 is LNHNV and CDR2 YYDKDF (reference sequence). The CDR3 covers 11 residues. The CDR3 is CATSSPYEQYF. The CDR3 bases are TGTGCCACCAGCTCCCCATACGAGCAGTACTTC.

DNA of the CDR3: TGTGCTAGTGGTTTGACAGGGTTGGGACATCAGCCCCAGCATTTT. Translated: CASGLTGLGHQPQHF. The chain joins TRBV12-5 to TRBJ1-5; D is possibly TRBD1 (6 bases). CDR3 size: 15 residues. CDR1 and CDR2 (germline): LGHNT, FRNRAP. Trimming removed 2 bases from V and 5 bases from J, with 13 bases in between.

The rearrangement joins TRBV11-2 to TRBJ1-2; tentatively, D is TRBD1 (6 bases). The germline V and J ends were trimmed by 7 bases and 1 base, with 13 bases remaining between them. In germline, CDR1 is SGHAT, CDR2 FQNNGV. CDR3 length: 14 residues. The CDR3 region is CASTAGALNYGYTF. CDR3 coding DNA: TGTGCCAGCACCGCAGGGGCACTTAACTATGGCTACACCTTC.

The CDR3 nucleotides read TGTGCCACCAAACCGGGACAGGGCCCTTCACCCCTCCACTTT. It is translated as CATKPGQGPSPLHF. The V call is TRBV6-5, the J call TRBJ1-6, with 9 positions matching TRBD1. V lost 10 bases to trimming and J lost 9 bases; unmatched junction nucleotides: 10. From germline, CDR1 is MNHEY and CDR2 SVGAGI. This CDR3 is 14 amino acids long.

This chain links TRBV28 with TRBJ2-5; tentatively, D is TRBD1 (5 bases). This CDR3 has 15 amino acids. Looked up from germline, CDR1 is MDHEN and CDR2 is SYDVKM. Trimming cost V 7 bases and J 3 bases, with 18 bases left between them. The CDR3 sequence is CASTPHRGWEETQYF. The CDR3 DNA reads TGTGCCAGCACCCCTCATAGGGGTTGGGAAGAGACCCAGTACTTC.

V gene TRBV6-5 combines with J gene TRBJ1-1; D not certain. Germline loops: CDR1 MNHEY, CDR2 SVGAGI. The CDR3 has 14 residues. V was shortened by 2 bases and J by 2 bases, with 9 bases between the two germline ends. The CDR3 nucleotides read TGTGCCAGCAGTTACGGCCCTGTCAACACTGAAGCTTTCTTT. It specifies CASSYGPVNTEAFF.

The chain employs TRBV27 and TRBJ1-6; 9 nucleotides match TRBD1. The trim removed 5 bases at V and 13 bases at J, leaving 12 bases unmatched. This CDR3 is built from 15 residues. Looked up from germline, CDR1 is MNHEY and CDR2 is SMNVEV (reference sequence). The DNA of the CDR3 is TGTGCCAGCAGTCTCTCACAGGGGGCTTACCGGCCCCTCCACTTT. This sequence encodes CASSLSQGAYRPLHF.

This clone was recorded once. V and J are TRBV4-2 and TRBJ1-6, with 9 bases identical to TRBD1. The CDR3 length is 15 residues. Germline trimming cut 1 base from V and 7 bases from J; bases unmatched to any gene: 2. Germline lookup yields CDR1 LGHNA and CDR2 YNFKEQ. CDR3 nucleotide sequence: TGTGCCAGCAGCCAAGGGACAGGGGAAAATTCACCCCTCCACTTT. This codes for CASSQGTGENSPLHF.